This T cell receptor beta chain was sequenced for a study of T cells in Graves' hyperthyroidism and ophthalmopathy. Study-wide points: Ophthalmopathy, as predicted by the model, came a median around 6 months after the prediction.

TCR beta CDR3 region amplification was performed from RNA transcripts. Researchers ran a first-round RT-PCR on the TCR CDR3 using the HTBI primer set. TCRdb fed the multiplex PCR reads into MiXCR, producing one record per CDR3 protein. Among around 690,000 distinct CDR3 sequences listed, approximately 15% were seen once. The CDR3 runs 13 residues. The V and J ends lost 10 bases and 6 bases respectively, with 15 bases between them. Absent ophthalmopathy progression within 18 months defined stable Graves' hyperthyroidism. This clonotype appeared a few times. No antigen is known for it. The origin of this receptor is a man aged 45-60 years with Graves' hyperthyroidism. The sequenced sample was blood. V gene TRBV12-3 or TRBV12-4 combines with J gene TRBJ2-2; a weak D match, TRBD1 (6 bases). The CDR3 DNA reads TGTGCCATGAGGGTCCAGGGGTCCGGGGAGCTGTTTTTT. It yields the protein CAMRVQGSGELFF.